These T cell receptor beta chains were read from a single sample in a study of neoadjuvant anti-PD-1 for oral cavity cancer. Produced via immunoSEQ multiplex PCR; TCRdb's table is partial and in-frame only. Among around 15,000 clones listed, about three fifths were seen once. The material sequenced was PBMCs, taken before nivolumab (anti-PD-1) treatment. These receptors all come from a person between 35 and 79 years old with oral cavity squamous cell carcinoma. Each CDR3 is given with its conserved first and last residue. A D gene is named only where the DNA matches it firmly. Only part of the rows carry a size: once, few, many, or a class if the clone is expanded.

>TRBJ1-5|TRBD1|TRBV30|-
CACSGQGGPQHF
TGTGCCTGTTCGGGACAGGGCGGGCCCCAGCATTTT
>TRBJ2-3|-|TRBV29-1|-
CSVDGLDGAHTDTQYF
TGCAGCGTTGATGGGCTAGACGGAGCCCACACAGATACGCAGTATTTT
>TRBJ2-2|TRBD1|TRBV6-7|-
CASTSGQGYGELFF
TGTGCCAGCACCTCGGGACAGGGGTACGGGGAGCTGTTTTTT
>TRBJ1-1|TRBD1|TRBV5-6|-
CASSDRERRTTEAFF
TGTGCCAGCAGCGACAGGGAGAGGAGAACAACTGAAGCTTTCTTT
>TRBJ2-7|-|TRBV6-5|-
CASSYSYSRASYEQYF
TGTGCCAGCAGTTACTCATACAGCAGAGCTTCCTACGAGCAGTACTTC
>TRBJ2-5|TRBD2|TRBV7-9|few
CASSLAPSLAGTKTQYF
TGTGCCAGCAGCTTAGCGCCGAGCCTAGCGGGAACAAAGACCCAGTACTTC
>TRBJ2-3|TRBD2|TRBV5-4|-
CASSRGDLSTDTQYF
TGTGCCAGCAGCCGGGGGGATCTATCCACAGATACGCAGTATTTT
>TRBJ2-1|TRBD1|TRBV2|-
CASTPGQLGNEQFF
TGTGCCAGCACCCCGGGACAGCTGGGGAATGAGCAGTTCTTC
>TRBJ1-5|-|TRBV2|few
CASSEFGQPQHF
TGTGCCAGCAGTGAATTCGGTCAGCCCCAGCATTTT
>TRBJ2-7|TRBD2|TRBV30|-
CAWSALAGVYSSYEQYF
TGTGCCTGGAGTGCACTAGCGGGAGTCTACAGCTCCTACGAGCAGTACTTC
>TRBJ1-5|TRBD1|TRBV10-2|-
CASSAGQGGNSNQPQHF
TGCGCCAGCAGTGCCGGACAGGGGGGAAACAGCAATCAGCCCCAGCATTTT
>TRBJ2-1|-|TRBV7-2|few
CASSSSGAYNEQFF
TGTGCCAGCAGCTCCTCGGGAGCCTACAATGAGCAGTTCTTC
>TRBJ2-1|-|TRBV30|-
CAWSVGLLEQFF
TGTGCCTGGAGTGTCGGACTCCTCGAGCAGTTCTTC
>TRBJ2-2|-|TRBV5-1|-
CASSFRSRGDTGELFF
TGCGCCAGCAGTTTTCGAAGCAGGGGGGACACCGGGGAGCTGTTTTTT
>TRBJ1-2|-|TRBV7-2|few
CASSLAQANYGYTF
TGTGCCAGCAGCTTAGCGCAGGCCAACTATGGCTACACCTTC
>TRBJ2-2|-|TRBV29-1|-
CSVSANLAGELFF
TGCAGCGTTAGCGCAAATTTGGCCGGGGAGCTGTTTTTT
>TRBJ1-2|-|TRBV28|-
CASSLSAQVTNYGYTF
TGTGCCAGCAGTTTATCCGCACAGGTTACTAACTATGGCTACACCTTC
>TRBJ2-7|TRBD1|TRBV28|few
CASSSYSPSGGRSYEQYF
TGTGCCAGCAGTTCTTACTCCCCATCAGGGGGCAGATCCTACGAGCAGTACTTC
>TRBJ1-1|-|TRBV11-2|-
CASSLVGTVNTEAFF
TGTGCCAGCAGCTTAGTGGGGACGGTGAACACTGAAGCTTTCTTT
>TRBJ1-3|-|TRBV7-8|few
CASSAEPTAGGNTIYF
TGTGCCAGCAGCGCCGAGCCGACCGCGGGGGGAAACACCATATATTTT
>TRBJ2-4|-|TRBV28|-
CASSLGSQAKNIQYF
TGTGCCAGCAGTTTGGGCAGTCAAGCCAAAAACATTCAGTACTTC
>TRBJ2-3|TRBD1|TRBV29-1|-
CSATYRGSLKDTQYF
TGCAGCGCCACATACAGGGGGTCTTTAAAAGATACGCAGTATTTT
>TRBJ1-1|-|TRBV19|-
CASTPQQGEGWTEAFF
TGTGCCAGTACCCCACAACAGGGAGAAGGTTGGACTGAAGCTTTCTTT